What follows are 9 T cell receptor beta chains derived from one specimen sequenced in a study of shared clonotypes between healthy human individuals. Using immunoSEQ multiplex PCR, the repertoire was profiled, and TCRdb retains in-frame clones only, with some absent. Of under 2.5 million clones listed, about 90% are singletons. Input material: naive CD4+ T cells from PBMCs. Subset meaning: CD45RA+ positively selected. These receptors all stem from a man younger than 30 in good health. Some clones in this sample may be carry-over from other donors' samples.

The genes are TRBV30 and TRBJ2-2, with TRBD2 identical over 14 bases. This CDR3 has 17 residues. The germline gives CDR1 GTSNPN, CDR2 SVGIG (reference sequence). The CDR3 is CARTSGRTLANTGELFF. In DNA, the CDR3 is TGTGCTAGGACTAGCGGGAGGACACTCGCGAACACCGGGGAGCTGTTTTTT.

As for this clone: The same CDR3 arises from other DNA sequences in this sample as well. V gene TRBV7-2 combines with J gene TRBJ2-3; D is ambiguous. The germline V gene encodes CDR1 SGHTA and CDR2 FQGNSA. The CDR3 runs 14 residues. V gave up 1 base and J gave up 1 base, with 6 bases separating them. CDR3 region: CASSLGLGTDTQYF. In DNA, the CDR3 is TGTGCCAGCAGCTTAGGGTTGGGCACAGATACGCAGTATTTT.

A single count supports this clone. The sample carries other DNA sequences with the same CDR3. The chain uses TRBV11-2 and TRBJ2-2; D not certain. The CDR3 is 12 amino acids. V lost 6 bases and J 6 bases, leaving 8 bases between the germline ends. Per the germline V gene, CDR1 is SGHAT and CDR2 is FQNNGV. The CDR3 loop reads CASSFSSGELFF. CDR3 bases: TGTGCCAGCAGTTTCAGTTCCGGGGAGCTGTTTTTT.

The rearrangement uses TRBV4-2 and TRBJ2-1; possibly TRBD1 for D (6 bases). Trimming cost V 0 bases and J 9 bases, with 15 bases left between them. There are 15 residues in the CDR3. The V gene's germline CDR1 is LGHNA and CDR2 YNFKEQ. The CDR3 sequence: CASSQEHREIREQFF. The CDR3 nucleotides are TGTGCCAGCAGCCAAGAGCACAGGGAGATTCGTGAGCAGTTCTTC.

CDR3 sequence: CASSNRLAQFF. The DNA of the CDR3 is TGTGCCAGCAGTAACCGACTAGCTCAGTTCTTC. This sequence joins TRBV28 and TRBJ2-1, with 7 bases matching TRBD2. The V and J ends lost 5 bases and 13 bases, in that order; junction bases with no gene match: 5. This CDR3 has 11 residues. CDR1 and CDR2 from the germline V gene are MDHEN and SYDVKM. Full variable domain (rest looked up from reference TRBV28 and TRBJ2-1): DVKVTQSSRYLVKRTGEKVFLECVQDMDHENMFWYRQDPGLGLRLIYFSYDVKMKEKGDIPEGYSVSREKKERFSLILESASTNQTSMYLCASSNRLAQFFGPGTRLTVL.

V usage is TRBV27 and J usage is TRBJ1-2, with TRBD1 as a possible D gene (5 bases). V was pared by 3 bases and J by 6 bases, with 11 bases between. The CDR3 is made up of 13 amino acids. Germline V CDR1 and CDR2: MNHEY, SMNVEV (reference sequence). CDR3 in amino acids: CASSFARADGYTF. The CDR3 nucleotides read TGTGCCAGCAGTTTCGCCAGGGCTGATGGCTACACCTTC.

The chain carries TRBV12-5 and TRBJ1-1, with D tentatively TRBD1 (6 bases). Germline V lookup: CDR1 LGHNT, CDR2 FRNRAP. The CDR3 contains 15 residues. Trimming took 6 bases from V and 4 from J, leaving 18 bases between them. The CDR3 DNA sequence: TGTGCTAGTGGCCCTGAGGGGGGCTTCGGCACTGAAGCTTTCTTT. Amino acid sequence: CASGPEGGFGTEAFF.

This clone showed up just once. The genes are TRBV4-3 and TRBJ2-1; no clear D gene. Germline CDR1 reads LGHNA; CDR2 reads YSLEER. This CDR3 comprises 15 residues. The V end lost 4 bases, the J end lost 2 bases, and 12 bases lay between the germline ends. The CDR3 sequence is CASSRIMAAYNEQFF. CDR3 bases: TGCGCCAGCAGCCGGATCATGGCGGCCTACAATGAGCAGTTCTTC.

The rearrangement uses TRBV18 and TRBJ2-1; 7 bases fit TRBD2. The V gene's germline CDR1 is KGHSH and CDR2 LQKENI. V lost 3 bases, J lost 8 bases, and 13 bases stayed unmatched. The length of the CDR3 is 16 residues. CDR3 nucleotide sequence: TGTGCCAGCTCACCTTCCGGACTAGGGGTTACGGATGAGCAGTTCTTC. This translates into CASSPSGLGVTDEQFF.